These T cell receptor beta chains were read from a single sample in a study of blood T cell repertoires in COVID-19. Repertoires were generated with immunoSEQ multiplex PCR, while TCRdb's copy carries only in-frame clones and drops some. The sample shows 63,000 or so clones, around 92% of them seen only once. The source material was peripheral blood. The receptors originated from a man between 60 and 75 years old with acute or convalescent COVID-19. The CDR3 runs from the conserved cysteine through the conserved F or W. D genes are given only for firm matches. The size of a clone is reported for some rows only, either as once, few or many, or as a class for expanded clones.

j_gene | d_gene | v_gene | abundance | CDR3aa | CDR3nt
TRBJ2-3 | TRBD2 | TRBV6-5 | . | CASSYPSGGGTDTQYF | TGTGCCAGCAGTTACCCTAGCGGGGGGGGCACAGATACGCAGTATTTT
TRBJ1-3 | TRBD1 | TRBV5-6 | . | CASSRRGQGPSGNTIYF | TGTGCCAGCAGCCGGAGGGGACAGGGCCCCTCTGGAAACACCATATATTTT
TRBJ1-5 | . | TRBV5-6 | . | CASSSRGVSNQPQHF | TGTGCCAGCAGCTCGCGGGGAGTAAGCAATCAGCCCCAGCATTTT
TRBJ2-7 | . | TRBV10-3 | . | CAISEGLRAPSSYEQYF | TGTGCCATCAGTGAGGGTTTGAGAGCCCCGAGCTCCTACGAGCAGTACTTC
TRBJ1-6 | . | TRBV12-2 | . | CASRLARMGLNNSPLHF | TGTGCAAGTCGCTTAGCGAGAATGGGCTTGAATAATTCACCCCTCCACTTT
TRBJ2-4 | . | TRBV28 | . | CASSLFGAKNIQYF | TGTGCCAGCAGTCTGTTCGGGGCCAAAAACATTCAGTACTTC
TRBJ2-5 | . | TRBV3-1/TRBV3-2 | once | CASSQGREVTQYF | TGTGCCAGCAGCCAAGGCAGGGAAGTGACCCAGTACTTC
TRBJ2-5 | . | TRBV4-1 | once | CASSQERVETQYF | TGCGCCAGCAGCCAAGAGCGCGTTGAGACCCAGTACTTC
TRBJ2-1 | TRBD2 | TRBV6-6 | . | CASTIIAGYANEQFF | TGTGCCAGCACTATTATAGCGGGGTATGCCAATGAGCAGTTCTTC
TRBJ1-1 | . | TRBV19 | . | CASSTDRMNTEAFF | TGTGCCAGTAGTACCGACAGAATGAACACTGAAGCTTTCTTT
TRBJ2-1 | TRBD2 | TRBV13 | . | CASSATGTSPHEQFF | TGTGCCAGCAGCGCGACCGGGACTAGTCCCCATGAGCAGTTCTTC
TRBJ1-1 | . | TRBV27 | . | CASTGEHAEAFF | TGTGCCAGCACAGGGGAACACGCTGAAGCTTTCTTT
TRBJ2-3 | TRBD1 | TRBV5-1 | . | CASSRSTGGLSSQYF | TGCGCCAGCAGCAGGTCGACAGGGGGGCTATCGTCGCAGTATTTT
TRBJ1-1 | . | TRBV7-9 | . | CASSLGGGRSRGTEAFF | TGTGCCAGCAGCTTAGGAGGGGGTAGGTCCCGAGGCACTGAAGCTTTCTTT
TRBJ1-1 | . | TRBV3-1/TRBV3-2 | once | CASSQKGLTAEAFF | TGTGCCAGCAGCCAAAAGGGGCTGACGGCTGAAGCTTTCTTT
TRBJ2-5 | . | TRBV7-3 | . | CASSLVGPRETQYF | TGTGCCAGCAGCTTAGTGGGGCCGCGAGAGACCCAGTACTTC
TRBJ1-4 | . | TRBV18 | . | CASSPPSEKLFF | TGTGCCAGCTCACCACCGTCGGAAAAACTGTTTTTT
TRBJ2-7 | . | TRBV4-1 | . | CASSYRRDGAYEQYF | TGCGCCAGCAGCTACAGGAGGGACGGTGCCTACGAGCAGTACTTC
TRBJ2-1 | . | TRBV7-9 | . | CASSFMGRAIYNEQFF | TGTGCCAGCAGCTTCATGGGCAGGGCCATATACAATGAGCAGTTCTTC
TRBJ1-4 | . | TRBV7-9 | few | CASSLRGGGSNEKLFF | TGTGCCAGCAGCTTACGTGGGGGCGGTTCGAACGAAAAACTGTTTTTT
TRBJ2-2 | . | TRBV2 | . | CASSYRVSGELFF | TGTGCCAGCAGCTACAGGGTGAGCGGGGAGCTGTTTTTT
TRBJ2-5 | . | TRBV2 | . | CASSDDSYQETQYF | TGTGCCAGCAGTGATGACAGCTACCAAGAGACCCAGTACTTC
TRBJ2-1 | . | TRBV27 | once | CASSFREHNEQFF | TGTGCCAGCAGTTTCCGGGAGCACAATGAGCAGTTCTTC
TRBJ1-1 | TRBD1 | TRBV30 | . | CAWSRGLNTEAFF | TGTGCCTGGAGTAGGGGGCTTAACACTGAAGCTTTCTTT
TRBJ1-6 | . | TRBV3-1/TRBV3-2 | . | CASSWGPGDSPLHF | TGTGCCAGCAGCTGGGGCCCGGGGGACTCACCCCTCCACTTT
TRBJ2-1 | TRBD1 | TRBV30 | once | CAWDRVPHEQFF | TGTGCCTGGGACAGGGTCCCCCATGAGCAGTTCTTC
TRBJ1-2 | . | TRBV13 | . | CASSERGTYGYTF | TGTGCCAGCAGCGAAAGGGGAACCTATGGCTACACCTTC
TRBJ1-4 | TRBD1 | TRBV27 | . | CASSFWTGIGEKLFF | TGTGCCAGCAGTTTTTGGACAGGGATAGGGGAAAAACTGTTTTTT
TRBJ1-6 | . | TRBV11-2 | . | CASRDHRVHNSPLHF | TGTGCCAGCAGAGATCACAGGGTTCATAATTCACCCCTCCACTTT
TRBJ1-2 | TRBD1 | TRBV6-5 | . | CASSYLGQGHGYTF | TGTGCCAGCAGTTACCTCGGACAGGGACATGGCTACACCTTC
TRBJ2-1 | . | TRBV6-2/TRBV6-3 | . | CASSPSLYNEQFF | TGTGCCAGCAGCCCCTCACTATACAATGAGCAGTTCTTC
TRBJ2-1 | TRBD1 | TRBV19 | once | CASSIVGTGAYNEQFF | TGTGCCAGTAGTATCGTCGGGACAGGGGCTTACAATGAGCAGTTCTTC
TRBJ2-1 | TRBD2 | TRBV29-1 | . | CSVDIAGRSYNEQFF | TGCAGCGTTGACATAGCGGGCAGATCCTACAATGAGCAGTTCTTC
TRBJ1-3 | . | TRBV27 | . | CASRSLGQTSGNTIYF | TGTGCCAGCAGATCTCTGGGACAAACCTCTGGAAACACCATATATTTT
TRBJ2-1 | TRBD2 | TRBV12-5 | . | CASGLGGGASYNEQFF | TGTGCTAGTGGTTTGGGCGGGGGGGCCTCCTACAATGAGCAGTTCTTC
TRBJ2-1 | . | TRBV18 | . | CASSPDLDNEQFF | TGTGCCAGCTCACCGGACTTAGACAATGAGCAGTTCTTC
TRBJ1-5 | . | TRBV5-5 | . | CASSLGRGNQPQHF | TGTGCCAGCAGCTTGGGCAGGGGAAATCAGCCCCAGCATTTT
TRBJ1-3 | TRBD1 | TRBV4-1 | . | CASSQAGQGMSGNTIYF | TGCGCCAGCAGCCAGGCGGGACAGGGGATGTCTGGAAACACCATATATTTT
TRBJ1-2 | . | TRBV3-1/TRBV3-2 | . | CASSHGQGTYGYTF | TGTGCCAGCAGCCATGGGCAGGGAACCTATGGCTACACCTTC
TRBJ2-2 | . | TRBV9 | . | CASSVLVNTGELFF | TGTGCCAGCAGCGTACTCGTAAACACCGGGGAGCTGTTTTTT
TRBJ1-2 | TRBD1 | TRBV18 | . | CASSPPKQGARPLNYGYTF | TGTGCCAGCTCACCACCGAAACAGGGGGCGCGCCCCCTCAACTATGGCTACACCTTC
TRBJ2-2 | TRBD2 | TRBV14 | . | CASSHRGLADATGELFF | TGTGCCAGCAGCCACCGGGGACTAGCGGACGCCACCGGGGAGCTGTTTTTT
TRBJ1-2 | . | TRBV28 | . | CASSLSGYGYTF | TGTGCCAGCAGTTTATCAGGGTACGGCTACACCTTC
TRBJ1-1 | TRBD1 | TRBV6-4 | . | CASSLQGDTEAFF | TGTGCCAGTTCTTTACAGGGGGACACTGAAGCTTTCTTT
TRBJ1-2 | . | TRBV19 | once | CATQGGYGYTF | TGTGCCACCCAGGGCGGCTATGGCTACACCTTC
TRBJ2-2 | . | TRBV21-1 | once | CASSNPEPGQKNTGELFF | TGTGCCAGCAGCAACCCTGAACCGGGACAGAAGAACACCGGGGAGCTGTTTTTT
TRBJ1-2 | . | TRBV27 | once | CATVSGYGYTF | TGTGCCACCGTTTCAGGGTATGGCTACACCTTC
TRBJ1-4 | TRBD1 | TRBV2 | few | CASSETDRGLFF | TGTGCCAGCAGTGAAACGGACAGGGGTCTGTTTTTT
TRBJ2-7 | TRBD2 | TRBV13 | . | CASSPSGGHYEQYF | TGTGCCAGCAGCCCTAGCGGGGGGCACTACGAGCAGTACTTC
TRBJ2-5 | . | TRBV6-5 | . | CATQRPGSETQYF | TGTGCCACCCAGCGCCCGGGGTCGGAGACCCAGTACTTC
TRBJ1-2 | . | TRBV24-1 | . | CATSDNYRVEGYTF | TGTGCCACCAGTGATAACTACAGGGTTGAGGGCTACACCTTC
TRBJ1-1 | . | TRBV5-1 | . | CASSVAFNTEAFF | TGCGCCAGCAGCGTGGCCTTTAACACTGAAGCTTTCTTT
TRBJ1-3 | . | TRBV9 | . | CASSAHLIEAIYF | TGTGCCAGCAGCGCCCACCTGATAGAAGCCATATATTTT
TRBJ1-2 | TRBD1 | TRBV5-6 | few | CASSLLQGYGYTF | TGTGCCAGCAGCTTGCTACAGGGGTATGGCTACACCTTC
TRBJ1-2 | TRBD1 | TRBV4-1 | . | CASSQPRQGGNYGYTF | TGCGCCAGCAGCCAACCCAGACAGGGGGGTAACTATGGCTACACCTTC
TRBJ2-5 | . | TRBV2 | . | CARAGVMGFGETQYF | TGTGCCAGAGCAGGGGTGATGGGTTTCGGAGAGACCCAGTACTTC
TRBJ2-7 | . | TRBV4-1 | . | CASSQRLDYEQYF | TGCGCCAGCAGCCAGAGACTAGACTACGAGCAGTACTTC